This T cell receptor (beta chain) was observed in a study of monozygotic twins with inflammatory bowel disease (dated by TCRdb to between 2018 and 2020). The study in broad terms: The full study comprised approximately 28 monozygotic twin pairs: nine German pairs (four IBD-concordant, five IBD-discordant) and 19 IBD-discordant Danish pairs. Each individual had, on average, about 151 000 unique TCRalpha sequences and 181 000 unique TCRbeta sequences available for analysis. Disease-associated traits were sought mainly through comparisons between IBD patients and their genetically identical healthy co-twins within discordant pairs.

Points the paper makes about the study in general: No single strong signal or clonotype linked to IBD turned up in the results, so the idea that one exists was not supported. The analysis was unable to tell different T cell subtypes apart. Differing immunosuppressive treatments among patients may have added background noise and inter-individual variability to the repertoires. TCRbeta repertoire diversity, by inverse Simpson index, was decreased in IBD patients compared with their healthy co-twins. Fewer clonotypes were shared with other individuals by IBD patients than by healthy twins, most markedly in patients showing signs of disease activity. Repertoire similarity did not differ between concordant and discordant twins, which could be due to limited statistical power.

CDR1 and CDR2 are drawn from the germline V gene: KGHSH, LQKENI. There are 16 amino acids in the CDR3, from cysteine to phenylalanine inclusive. Only the protein sequence is given. Comments on this clonotype: Its cognate antigen has yet to be identified.

Libraries came from 5' RACE. The input for every TCR library was 3500 ng of total RNA. For each sample, cDNA synthesis with SMARTScribe reverse transcriptase was split into eight separate reactions. During cDNA synthesis, unique molecular identifiers containing a 6-nucleotide sample barcode were introduced by template switching. Amplification of TCRalpha and TCRbeta cDNA involved two nested PCRs of 16 and 9 cycles, and each PCR was followed by bead purification. Before amplification, the cDNA was treated with uracil DNA-glycosylase and purified using the QIAquick PCR purification kit. In the second PCR, Illumina TruSeq-compatible adapters and sample-specific barcodes were added. Library quality and concentration were assessed using TapeStation and Qubit, and roughly 5.5 ng of each library was pooled. Sequencing of pooled libraries was carried out on an Illumina HiSeq2500 single-index Rapid Run using 2 x 100 bp reads and custom sequencing primers. Concerning the study's data processing: MiGEC version 1.2.6 was used for UMI-based consensus assembly, which corrected PCR and sequencing errors. MiXCR version 2.1.1 handled V(D)J alignment, clonotype assembly and CDR3 extraction. Gene usage, clonotype sharing and MAIT/NKT TCR abundance were normalised by analysing the top 1000, 10 000 and 20 000 clonotypes per sample. After downsampling to 27 000 UMIs, diversity was calculated as the inverse Simpson index using the vegan R package. Paired Mann-Whitney U tests on discordant twin pairs were used, with Benjamini-Hochberg multiple-testing correction. TCRdb reprocessed the reads and assigns one entry to each CDR3 protein sequence, leaving out DNA. The V and J calls and clone size come from TCRdb's table, not from the authors' own analysis. The record for this sample contains approximately 400,000 distinct CDR3 sequences. Clones ranked in the top ten supply 2.4% of the sample.

A 2.5 ml peripheral blood sample was drawn into PAXgene tubes per donor and stored at -80°C. Without T cell sorting, total RNA was isolated from whole blood using the PAXgene blood miRNA kit on an automated QIAcube. Deep TCRalpha and TCRbeta repertoire profiling with unique molecular barcoding was performed on peripheral blood of monozygotic twin pairs concordant or discordant for inflammatory bowel disease. For every twin pair, smoking habits were documented, and each individual was categorised as a current, former or never smoker. Recombination connected TRBV18 to TRBJ2-7. This TCR was sampled from a human donor with ulcerative colitis or Crohn's disease, or a healthy co-twin of an affected twin (not recorded which). The sample comprised blood. The CDR3 protein is CASSPRGDSYSYEQYF.